This T cell receptor beta chain was sequenced during a study of OX40 agonist ivuxolimab in advanced cancers. Germline lookup yields CDR1 MDHEN and CDR2 SYDVKM. V lost 6 bases to trimming and J lost 4 bases, with 14 bases between them. The CDR3 loop spans 14 amino acids. Here immunoSEQ multiplex PCR was the method, and the copy in TCRdb shows in-frame clones only, minus some. The table shows approximately 89,000 clones, with 80% to 90% occurring only once. The sample consisted of CD4+ or CD8+ T cells sorted from blood, taken in a trial of the OX40 agonist ivuxolimab. The origin of this receptor is an adult with an advanced solid tumor such as melanoma, head and neck, liver or kidney cancer. J is TRBJ2-3 and V is TRBV28; D not certain. The CDR3: CASRPQSISDTQYF. As DNA, the CDR3 is TGTGCCAGCAGACCCCAATCTATTTCAGATACGCAGTATTTT.